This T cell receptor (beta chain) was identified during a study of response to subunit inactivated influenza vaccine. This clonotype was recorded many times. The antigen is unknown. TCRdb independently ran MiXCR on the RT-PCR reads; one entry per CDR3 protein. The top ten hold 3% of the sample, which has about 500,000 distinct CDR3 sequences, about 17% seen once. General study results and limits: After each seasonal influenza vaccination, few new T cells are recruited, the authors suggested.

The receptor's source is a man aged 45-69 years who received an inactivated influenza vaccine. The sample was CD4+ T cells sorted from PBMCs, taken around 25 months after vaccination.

The CDR3: CASTYSGPYGYTF. The CDR3 DNA follows: TGTGCCAGCACTTATTCAGGGCCGTACGGCTACACCTTC. The V call is TRBV12-3 or TRBV12-4, the J call TRBJ1-2; maybe TRBD1 (5 bases). The CDR3 is 13 amino acids. Trimming shortened V by 7 bases and J by 8 bases, and 17 bases separated the two germline ends.